This entry describes one T cell receptor beta chain. By its share of the sample, this clonotype is medium-sized (0.01 to 0.1%). Its antigen target is currently unknown. No base quality values were provided; no much bigger clone lies one nucleotide off. This record comes from a study of immune reconstitution after stem cell transplant in scleroderma (dated by TCRdb to about 2017). Inclusive of the bounding cysteine and phenylalanine, the CDR3 is 16 residues long. The only DNA kept is the CDR3, 48 bases in frame from the first base. Relative to germline, V is 3 bases shorter and J is 0 bases shorter, with 12 bases between their ends. Per the germline V gene (reference sequence), DFQATT is the CDR1 and SNEGSKA is the CDR2. The library was prepared using RT-PCR. Instrument on record: Illumina MiSeq. TCRdb took the public reads, trimmed them with fastp at Q25, ran MiXCR for clone calling and kept in-frame beta chains. When rows share a CDR3 protein, they turn into one entry using the most common DNA and genes. For this sample there are approximately 3,000 distinct CDR3 sequences; under 10% appear just once. The top ten hold 9.8% of the sample.

This specimen was taken before or after autologous hematopoietic stem cell transplantation (not recorded which). Rearrangement joined TRBV20-1 to TRBJ2-6; TRBD1 is perhaps the D gene, given 7 matching bases. The source of this sequence is a female donor with systemic sclerosis. Read as DNA, the sequence is TGCAGTGCTAGCCAGGGGGGCTCCTCTGGGGCCAACGTCCTGACTTTC. Translation gives CSASQGGSSGANVLTF.